This TCR beta chain stems from a study of cytomegalovirus exposure and HLA in healthy donors. Whole-study findings and limits: It was confirmed in vitro that a few of the CMV-associated chains were specific for CMV antigens. The listing of roughly 160 TCR beta chains classed them as cytomegalovirus-associated.

Points on this clone: Its matching antigen is unknown.

Assay: immunoSEQ multiplex PCR; the TCRdb copy retains only in-frame clones and omits some. Of about 160,000 clones in the sample, 90% to 97% were seen once. Sequences were obtained from PBMCs. The sequence was collected from a woman in her late teens or twenties in good health and CMV-seronegative.

The CDR3, as DNA: TGCGCCAGCAGCTCCAGGACAGGGGGAAACACGGGGAATGAGCAGTTCTTC. It translates to CASSSRTGGNTGNEQFF. This chain connects TRBV5-1 to TRBJ2-1, with 10 positions matching TRBD1. Germline trimming cut 3 bases from V and 7 bases from J; bases unmatched to any gene: 13. Germline CDR1 and CDR2: SGHRS and YFSETQ. This CDR3 region has 17 residues.